In its sample, the clone carrying this TCR beta chain was seen a few times. The length of the CDR3 is 17 residues. The germline V gene has CDR1 MNHEY and CDR2 SVGEGT. J gave up 2 bases and V 0 bases, and 7 bases lay outside the gene matches. Libraries were prepared by immunoSEQ multiplex PCR; TCRdb keeps only in-frame clonotypes and omits some of them. This table has 100,000 to 150,000 clones, about nine tenths appearing once. The data belong to a study of T cell responses to AZD1222 COVID-19 vaccine. The sequences come from peripheral blood, collected on day 0 of AZD1222 vaccination. The receptor comes from an adult in good health. The chain uses TRBV6-2 or TRBV6-3 and TRBJ2-7, with 10 positions matching TRBD2. DNA for the CDR3: TGTGCCAGCAGTTACTCGAACCTAGCGGGAGATCCCTACGAGCAGTACTTC. Amino acids: CASSYSNLAGDPYEQYF.